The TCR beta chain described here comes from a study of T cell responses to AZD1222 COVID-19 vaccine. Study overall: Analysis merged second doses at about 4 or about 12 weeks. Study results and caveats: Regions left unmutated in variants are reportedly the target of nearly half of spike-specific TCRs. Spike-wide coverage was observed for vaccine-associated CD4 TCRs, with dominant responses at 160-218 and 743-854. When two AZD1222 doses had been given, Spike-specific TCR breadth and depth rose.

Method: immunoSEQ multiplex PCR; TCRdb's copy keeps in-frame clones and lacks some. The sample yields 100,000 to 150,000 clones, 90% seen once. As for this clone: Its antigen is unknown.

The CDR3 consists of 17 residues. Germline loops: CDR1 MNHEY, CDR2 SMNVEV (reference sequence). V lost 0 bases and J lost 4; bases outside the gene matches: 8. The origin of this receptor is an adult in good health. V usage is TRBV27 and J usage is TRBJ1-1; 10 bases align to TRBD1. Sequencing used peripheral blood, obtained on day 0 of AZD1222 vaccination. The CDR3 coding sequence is TGTGCCAGCAGTTTATCGAGACAGGGGGCACGGCCCACTGAAGCTTTCTTT. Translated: CASSLSRQGARPTEAFF.